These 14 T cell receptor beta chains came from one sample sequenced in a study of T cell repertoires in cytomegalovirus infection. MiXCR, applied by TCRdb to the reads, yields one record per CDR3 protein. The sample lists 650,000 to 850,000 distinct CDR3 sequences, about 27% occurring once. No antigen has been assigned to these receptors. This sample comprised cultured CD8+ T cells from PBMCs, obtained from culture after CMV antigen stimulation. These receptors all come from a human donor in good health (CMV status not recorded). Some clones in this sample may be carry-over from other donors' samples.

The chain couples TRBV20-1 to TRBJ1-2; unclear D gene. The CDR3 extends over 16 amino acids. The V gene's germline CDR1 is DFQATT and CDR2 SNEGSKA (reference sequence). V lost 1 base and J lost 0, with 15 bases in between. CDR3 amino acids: CSARGIGVTANYGYTF. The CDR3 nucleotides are TGCAGTGCTAGAGGCATCGGGGTAACTGCTAACTATGGCTACACCTTC.

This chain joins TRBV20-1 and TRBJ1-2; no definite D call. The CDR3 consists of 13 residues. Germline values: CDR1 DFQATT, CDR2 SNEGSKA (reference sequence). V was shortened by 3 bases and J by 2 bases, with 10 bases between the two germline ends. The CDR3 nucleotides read TGCAGTGCTAGTGGAAAGTTCAACTATGGCTACACCTTC. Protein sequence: CSASGKFNYGYTF.

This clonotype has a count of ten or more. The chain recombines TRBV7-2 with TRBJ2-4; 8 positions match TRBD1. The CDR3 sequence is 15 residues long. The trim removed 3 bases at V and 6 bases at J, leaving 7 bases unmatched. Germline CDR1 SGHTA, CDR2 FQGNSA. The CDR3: CASSFAGQGGNIQYF. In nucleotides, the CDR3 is TGTGCCAGCAGCTTTGCCGGACAGGGTGGAAACATTCAGTACTTC.

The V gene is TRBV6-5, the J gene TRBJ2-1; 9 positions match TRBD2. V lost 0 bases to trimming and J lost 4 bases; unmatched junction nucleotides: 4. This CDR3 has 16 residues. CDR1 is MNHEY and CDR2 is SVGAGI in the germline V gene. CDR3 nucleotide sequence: TGTGCCAGCAGTTACTCGGCGGGGGGGCAGTACAATGAGCAGTTCTTC. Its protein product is CASSYSAGGQYNEQFF.

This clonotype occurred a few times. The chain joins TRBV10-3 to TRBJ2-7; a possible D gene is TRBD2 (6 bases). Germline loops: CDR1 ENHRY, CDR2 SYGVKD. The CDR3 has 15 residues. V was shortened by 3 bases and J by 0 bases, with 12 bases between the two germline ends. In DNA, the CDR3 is TGTGCCATCAGTGACTCCGGGACTGCCTCCTACGAGCAGTACTTC. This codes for CAISDSGTASYEQYF.

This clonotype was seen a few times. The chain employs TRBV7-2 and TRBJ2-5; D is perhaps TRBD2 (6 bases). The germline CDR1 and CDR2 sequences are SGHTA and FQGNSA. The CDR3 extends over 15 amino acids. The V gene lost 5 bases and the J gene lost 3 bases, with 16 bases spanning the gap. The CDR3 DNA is TGTGCCAGCAGCAGCGGGTCCACTGCGAAAGAGACCCAGTACTTC. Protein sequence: CASSSGSTAKETQYF.

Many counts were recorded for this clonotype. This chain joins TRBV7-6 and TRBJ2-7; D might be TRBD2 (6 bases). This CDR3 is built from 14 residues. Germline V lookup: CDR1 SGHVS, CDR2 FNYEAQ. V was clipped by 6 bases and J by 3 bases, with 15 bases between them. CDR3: CASSHRRGGYEQYF. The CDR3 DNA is TGTGCCAGCAGTCACAGAAGGGGAGGCTACGAGCAGTACTTC.

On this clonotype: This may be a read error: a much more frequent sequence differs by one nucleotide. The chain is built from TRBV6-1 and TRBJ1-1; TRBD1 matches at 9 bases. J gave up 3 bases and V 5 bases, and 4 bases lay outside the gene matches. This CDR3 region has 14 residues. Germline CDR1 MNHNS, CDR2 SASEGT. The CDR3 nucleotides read TGTGCCAGCAGTTCCGGGACAGGGCACACTGAAGCTTTCTTT. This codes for CASSSGTGHTEAFF.

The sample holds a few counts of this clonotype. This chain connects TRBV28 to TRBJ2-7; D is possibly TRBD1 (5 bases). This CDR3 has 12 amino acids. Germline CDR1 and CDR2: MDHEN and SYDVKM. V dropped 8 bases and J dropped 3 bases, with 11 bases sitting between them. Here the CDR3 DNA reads TGTGCCAGCTCGGACATTGGCTACGAGCAGTACGTC. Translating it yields CASSDIGYEQYV.

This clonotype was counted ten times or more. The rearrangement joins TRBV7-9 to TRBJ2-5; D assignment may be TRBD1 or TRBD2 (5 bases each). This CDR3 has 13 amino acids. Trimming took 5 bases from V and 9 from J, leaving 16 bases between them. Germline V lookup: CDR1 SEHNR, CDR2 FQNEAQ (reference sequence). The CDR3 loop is CASSHPGPSAQYF. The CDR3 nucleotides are TGTGCCAGCAGCCACCCGGGGCCTTCAGCCCAGTACTTC.

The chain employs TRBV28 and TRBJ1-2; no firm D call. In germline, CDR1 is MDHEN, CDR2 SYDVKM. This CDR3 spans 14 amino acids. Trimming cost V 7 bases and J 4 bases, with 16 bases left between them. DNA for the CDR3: TGTGCCAGCATCAGAGCTCAAGAGTCCTATGGCTACACCTTC. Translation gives CASIRAQESYGYTF.

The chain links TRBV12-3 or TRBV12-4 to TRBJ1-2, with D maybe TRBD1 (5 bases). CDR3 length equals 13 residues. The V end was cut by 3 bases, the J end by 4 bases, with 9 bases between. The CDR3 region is CASSFSGAYGYTF. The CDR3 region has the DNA TGTGCCAGCAGTTTCTCCGGGGCCTATGGCTACACCTTC.

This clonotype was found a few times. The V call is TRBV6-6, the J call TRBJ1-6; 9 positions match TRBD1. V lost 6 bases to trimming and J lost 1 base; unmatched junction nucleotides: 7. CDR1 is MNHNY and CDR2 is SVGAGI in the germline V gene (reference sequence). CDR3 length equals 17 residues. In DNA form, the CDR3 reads TGTGCCAGCAGGGAGGGACAGGGACAGTCCTATAATTCACCCCTCCACTTT. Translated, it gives CASREGQGQSYNSPLHF.

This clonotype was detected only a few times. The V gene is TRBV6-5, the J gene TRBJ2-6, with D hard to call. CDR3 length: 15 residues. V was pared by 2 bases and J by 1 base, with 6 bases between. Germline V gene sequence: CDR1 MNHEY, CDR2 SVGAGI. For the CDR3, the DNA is TGTGCCAGCAGTTACAGCAGGTCTGGGGCCAACGTCCTGACTTTC. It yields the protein CASSYSRSGANVLTF.